This T cell receptor beta chain was obtained from a study of control samples from healthy donors and cancer patients. Germline assignment: CDR1 SGDLS and CDR2 YYNGEE. The length of the CDR3 is 15 residues. Trimming cost V 4 bases and J 0 bases, with 13 bases left between them. Method: immunoSEQ multiplex PCR; TCRdb's copy keeps in-frame clones and lacks some. Here the sample spans 100,000 to 150,000 clones, 90% being singletons. The rearrangement joins TRBV9 to TRBJ1-1; D is possibly TRBD1 (6 bases). Source material: blood. This receptor was obtained from a man younger than 35 in good health. CDR3 amino acids: CASSPRGQMNTEAFF. The DNA for the CDR3 is TGTGCCAGCAGCCCTCGGGGGCAGATGAACACTGAAGCTTTCTTT.